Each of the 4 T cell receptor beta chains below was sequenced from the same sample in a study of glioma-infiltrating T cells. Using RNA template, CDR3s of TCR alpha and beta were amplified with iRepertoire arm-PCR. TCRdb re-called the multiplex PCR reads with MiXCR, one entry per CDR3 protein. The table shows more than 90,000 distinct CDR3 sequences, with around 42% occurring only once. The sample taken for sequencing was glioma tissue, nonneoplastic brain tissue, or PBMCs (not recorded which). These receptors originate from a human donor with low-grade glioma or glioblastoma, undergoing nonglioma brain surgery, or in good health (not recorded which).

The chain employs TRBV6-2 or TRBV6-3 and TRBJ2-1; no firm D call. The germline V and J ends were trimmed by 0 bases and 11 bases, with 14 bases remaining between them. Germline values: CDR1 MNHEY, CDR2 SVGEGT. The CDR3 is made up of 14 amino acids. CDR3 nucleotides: TGTGCCAGCAGTTACTCGAAGACGACATCTAAGCAGTTCTTC. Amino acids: CASSYSKTTSKQFF.

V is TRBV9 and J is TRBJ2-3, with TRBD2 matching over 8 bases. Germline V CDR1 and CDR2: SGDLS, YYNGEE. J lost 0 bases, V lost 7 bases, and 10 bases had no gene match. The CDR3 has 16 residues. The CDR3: CASSPGGRASTDTQYF. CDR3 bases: TGTGCCAGCTCGCCGGGGGGGAGAGCTAGCACAGATACGCAGTATTTT.

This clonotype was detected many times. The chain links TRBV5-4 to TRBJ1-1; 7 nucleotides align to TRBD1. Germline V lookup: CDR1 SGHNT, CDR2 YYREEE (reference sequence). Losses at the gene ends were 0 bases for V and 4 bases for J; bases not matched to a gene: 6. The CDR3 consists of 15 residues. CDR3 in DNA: TGTGCCAGCAGCTTGGTTGCAGGGGGGGGCACTGAAGCTTTCTTT. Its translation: CASSLVAGGGTEAFF.

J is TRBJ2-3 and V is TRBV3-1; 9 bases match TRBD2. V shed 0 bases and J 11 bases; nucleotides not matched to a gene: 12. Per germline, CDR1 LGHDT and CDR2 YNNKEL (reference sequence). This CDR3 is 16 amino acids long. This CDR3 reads CASSQEPGLAGNEQYF. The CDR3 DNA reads TGTGCCAGCAGCCAAGAACCGGGACTAGCCGGGAATGAGCAGTATTTT.